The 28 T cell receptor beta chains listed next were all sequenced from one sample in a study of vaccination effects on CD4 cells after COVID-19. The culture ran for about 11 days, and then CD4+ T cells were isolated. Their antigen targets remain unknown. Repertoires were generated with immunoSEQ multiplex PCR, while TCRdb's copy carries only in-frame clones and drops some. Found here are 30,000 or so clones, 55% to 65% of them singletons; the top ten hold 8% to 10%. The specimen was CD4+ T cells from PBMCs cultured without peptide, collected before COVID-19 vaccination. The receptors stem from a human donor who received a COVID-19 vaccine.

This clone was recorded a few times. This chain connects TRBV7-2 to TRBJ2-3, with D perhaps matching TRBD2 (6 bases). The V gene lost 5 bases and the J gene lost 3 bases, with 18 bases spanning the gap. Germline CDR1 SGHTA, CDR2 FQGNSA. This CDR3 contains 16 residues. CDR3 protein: CASSPNPGERTDTQYF. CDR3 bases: TGTGCCAGCAGCCCCAACCCGGGGGAGCGGACAGATACGCAGTATTTT.

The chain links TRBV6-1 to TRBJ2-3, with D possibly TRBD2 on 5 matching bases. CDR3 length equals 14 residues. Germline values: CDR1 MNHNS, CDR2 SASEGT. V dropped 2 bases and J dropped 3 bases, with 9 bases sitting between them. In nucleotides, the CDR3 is TGTGCCAGCAGTGAATTTAGCGCGACAGATACGCAGTATTTT. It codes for CASSEFSATDTQYF.

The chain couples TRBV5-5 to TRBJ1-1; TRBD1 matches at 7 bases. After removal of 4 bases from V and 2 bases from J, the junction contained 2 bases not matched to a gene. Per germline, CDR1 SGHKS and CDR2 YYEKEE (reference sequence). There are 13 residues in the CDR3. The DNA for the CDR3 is TGTGCCAGCAGCGGACAGGACAACACTGAAGCTTTCTTT. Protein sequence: CASSGQDNTEAFF. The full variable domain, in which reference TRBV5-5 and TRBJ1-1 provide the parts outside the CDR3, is DAGVTQSPTHLIKTRGQQVTLRCSPISGHKSVSWYQQVLGQGPQFIFQYYEKEERGRGNFPDRFSARQFPNYSSELNVNALLLGDSALYLCASSGQDNTEAFFGQGTRLTVV.

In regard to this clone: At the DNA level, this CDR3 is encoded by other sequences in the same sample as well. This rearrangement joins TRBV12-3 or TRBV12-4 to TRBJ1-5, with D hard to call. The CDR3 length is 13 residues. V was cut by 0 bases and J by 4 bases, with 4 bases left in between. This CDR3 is CASSLAENQPQHF. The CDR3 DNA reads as TGTGCCAGCAGTTTAGCCGAGAATCAGCCCCAGCATTTT.

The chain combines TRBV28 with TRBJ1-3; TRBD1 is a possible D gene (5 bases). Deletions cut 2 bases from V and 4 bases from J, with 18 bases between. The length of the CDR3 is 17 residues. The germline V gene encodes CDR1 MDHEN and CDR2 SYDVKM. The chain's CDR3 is CASSLRGGAAPGNTIYF. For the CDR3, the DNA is TGTGCCAGCAGTTTAAGGGGAGGGGCGGCGCCCGGAAACACCATATATTTT.

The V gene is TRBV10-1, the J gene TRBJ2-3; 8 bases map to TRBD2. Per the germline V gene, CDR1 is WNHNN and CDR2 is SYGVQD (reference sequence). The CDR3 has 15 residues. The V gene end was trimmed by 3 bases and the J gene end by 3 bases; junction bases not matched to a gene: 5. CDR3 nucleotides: TGCGCCAGCAGTGACACCGGGACTAGTACAGATACGCAGTATTTT. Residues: CASSDTGTSTDTQYF.

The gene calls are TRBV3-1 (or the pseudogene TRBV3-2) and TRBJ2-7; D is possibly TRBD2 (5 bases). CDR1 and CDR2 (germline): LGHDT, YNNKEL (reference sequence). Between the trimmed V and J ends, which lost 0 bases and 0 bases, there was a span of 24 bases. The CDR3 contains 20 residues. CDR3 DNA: TGTGCCAGCAGCCAAGATCAGGCGGGTCGTGGGTCAAGGGTCTCCTACGAGCAGTACTTC. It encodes CASSQDQAGRGSRVSYEQYF.

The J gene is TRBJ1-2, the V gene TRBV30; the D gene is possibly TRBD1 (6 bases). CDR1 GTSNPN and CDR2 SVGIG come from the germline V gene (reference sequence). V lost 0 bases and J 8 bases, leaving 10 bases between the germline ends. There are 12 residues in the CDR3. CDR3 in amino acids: CAWSVNRDGYTF. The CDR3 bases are TGTGCCTGGAGTGTAAACAGGGACGGCTACACCTTC. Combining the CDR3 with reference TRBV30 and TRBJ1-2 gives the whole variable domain SQTIHQWPATLVQPVGSPLSLECTVEGTSNPNLYWYRQAAGRGLQLLFYSVGIGQISSEVPQNLSASRPQDRQFILSSKKLLLSDSGFYLCAWSVNRDGYTFGSGTRLTVV.

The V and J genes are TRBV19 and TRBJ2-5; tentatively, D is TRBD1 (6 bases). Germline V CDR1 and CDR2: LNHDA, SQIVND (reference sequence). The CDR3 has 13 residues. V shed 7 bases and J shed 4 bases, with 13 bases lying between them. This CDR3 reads CASNPVGGETQYF. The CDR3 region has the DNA TGTGCCAGTAACCCTGTAGGGGGAGAGACCCAGTACTTC.

The CDR3 sequence: CASITLLGSTGELFF. CDR3 nucleotides: TGTGCCAGCATCACGCTGTTGGGATCCACCGGGGAGCTGTTTTTT. The chain carries TRBV6-5 and TRBJ2-2; no clear D gene. V lost 7 bases to trimming and J lost 4 bases, with 16 bases between them. This CDR3 spans 15 amino acids. Germline assignment: CDR1 MNHEY and CDR2 SVGAGI.

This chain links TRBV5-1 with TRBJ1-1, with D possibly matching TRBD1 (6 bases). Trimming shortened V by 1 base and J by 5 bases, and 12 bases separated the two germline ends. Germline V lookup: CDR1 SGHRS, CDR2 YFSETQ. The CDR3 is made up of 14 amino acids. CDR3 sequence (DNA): TGCGCCAGCAGCTTGCAAGGGGGAGGAACTGAAGCTTTCTTT. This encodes CASSLQGGGTEAFF.

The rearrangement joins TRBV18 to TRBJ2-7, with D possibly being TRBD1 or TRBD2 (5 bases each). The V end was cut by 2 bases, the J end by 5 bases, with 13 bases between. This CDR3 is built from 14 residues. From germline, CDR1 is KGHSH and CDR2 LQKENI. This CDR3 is CASSPGTRRDEQYF. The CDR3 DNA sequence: TGTGCCAGCTCACCAGGGACCCGAAGGGACGAGCAGTACTTC.

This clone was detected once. CDR3: CASSPVTGGETQYF. The CDR3 bases are TGTGCCAGCAGCCCAGTCACCGGGGGGGAGACCCAGTACTTC. The chain uses TRBV6-5 and TRBJ2-5; TRBD2 matches at 7 bases. This CDR3 comprises 14 residues. Unmatched junction bases numbered 9, after V lost 6 bases and J lost 5 bases. Germline values: CDR1 MNHEY, CDR2 SVGAGI.

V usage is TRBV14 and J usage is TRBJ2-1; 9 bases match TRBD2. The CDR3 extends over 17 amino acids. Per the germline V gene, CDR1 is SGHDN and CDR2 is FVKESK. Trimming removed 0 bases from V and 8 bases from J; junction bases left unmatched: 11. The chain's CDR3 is CASSQERAREGGYEQFF. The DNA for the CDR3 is TGTGCCAGCAGCCAAGAGAGGGCGCGGGAGGGCGGGTATGAGCAGTTCTTC.

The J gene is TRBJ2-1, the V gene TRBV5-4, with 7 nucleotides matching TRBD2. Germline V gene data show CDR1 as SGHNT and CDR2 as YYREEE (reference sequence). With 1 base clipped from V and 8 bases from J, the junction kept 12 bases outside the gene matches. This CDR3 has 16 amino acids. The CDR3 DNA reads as TGTGCCAGCAGCTTGATGGTCGCGGGAGATGTGGATGAGCAGTTCTTC. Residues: CASSLMVAGDVDEQFF.

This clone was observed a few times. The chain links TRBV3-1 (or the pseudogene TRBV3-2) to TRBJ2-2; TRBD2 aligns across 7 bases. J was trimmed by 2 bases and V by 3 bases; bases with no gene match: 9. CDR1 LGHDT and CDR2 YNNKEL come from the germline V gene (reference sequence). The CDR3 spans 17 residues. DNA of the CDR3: TGTGCCAGCAGCCAGGGGGGGTTGTGGGGAAACACCGGGGAGCTGTTTTTT. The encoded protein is CASSQGGLWGNTGELFF.

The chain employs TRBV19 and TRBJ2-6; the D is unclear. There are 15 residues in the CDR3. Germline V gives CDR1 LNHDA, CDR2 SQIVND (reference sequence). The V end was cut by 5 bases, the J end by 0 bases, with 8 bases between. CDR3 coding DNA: TGTGCCAGTAGTTCCTTCTCCTCTGGGGCCAACGTCCTGACTTTC. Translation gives CASSSFSSGANVLTF.

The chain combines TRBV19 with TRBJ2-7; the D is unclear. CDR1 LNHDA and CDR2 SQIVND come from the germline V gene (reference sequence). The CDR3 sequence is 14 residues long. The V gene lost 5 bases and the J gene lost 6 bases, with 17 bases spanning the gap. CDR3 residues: CASSPSPMKGEQYF. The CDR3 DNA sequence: TGTGCCAGTAGTCCGAGCCCTATGAAGGGCGAGCAGTACTTC.

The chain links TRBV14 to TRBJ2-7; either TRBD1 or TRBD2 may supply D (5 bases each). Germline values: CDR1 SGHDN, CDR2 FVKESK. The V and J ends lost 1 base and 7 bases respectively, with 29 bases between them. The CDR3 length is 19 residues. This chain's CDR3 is CASSQVYFSVPGAIGEQYF. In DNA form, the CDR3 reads TGTGCCAGCAGCCAAGTTTACTTCTCGGTGCCCGGGGCTATAGGAGAGCAGTACTTC.

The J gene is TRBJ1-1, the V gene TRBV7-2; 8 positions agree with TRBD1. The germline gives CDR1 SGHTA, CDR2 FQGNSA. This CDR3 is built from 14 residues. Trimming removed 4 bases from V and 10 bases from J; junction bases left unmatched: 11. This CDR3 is CASSSDIGTGGAFF. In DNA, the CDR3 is TGTGCCAGCAGCTCAGACATCGGAACAGGGGGAGCTTTCTTT.

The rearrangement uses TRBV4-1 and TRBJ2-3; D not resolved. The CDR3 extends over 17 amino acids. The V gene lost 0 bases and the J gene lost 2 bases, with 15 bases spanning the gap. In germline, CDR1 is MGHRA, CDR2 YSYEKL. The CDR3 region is CASSQDYGREYTDTQYF. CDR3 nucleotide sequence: TGCGCCAGCAGCCAAGATTACGGCAGAGAGTACACAGATACGCAGTATTTT.

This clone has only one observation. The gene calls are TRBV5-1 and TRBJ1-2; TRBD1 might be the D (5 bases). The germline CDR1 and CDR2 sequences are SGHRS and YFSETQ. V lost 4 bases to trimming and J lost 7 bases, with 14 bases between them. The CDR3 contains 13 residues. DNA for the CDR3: TGCGCCAGCAGCCTAGGGACCGTAGGTGGCTACACCTTC. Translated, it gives CASSLGTVGGYTF.

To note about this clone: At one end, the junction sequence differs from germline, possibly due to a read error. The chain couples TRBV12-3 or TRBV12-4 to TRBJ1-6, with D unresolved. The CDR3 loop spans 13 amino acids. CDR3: CASTKAYSSPLHF. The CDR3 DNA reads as TGTGCCAGCACGAAGGCGTATAGTTCACCCCTCCACTTT.

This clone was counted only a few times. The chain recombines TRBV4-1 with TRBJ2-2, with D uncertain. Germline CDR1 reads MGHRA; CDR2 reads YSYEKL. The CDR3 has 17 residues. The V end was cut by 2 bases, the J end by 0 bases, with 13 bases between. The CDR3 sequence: CASSQYTAESNTGELFF. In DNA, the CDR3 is TGCGCCAGCAGCCAATACACAGCTGAATCGAACACCGGGGAGCTGTTTTTT.

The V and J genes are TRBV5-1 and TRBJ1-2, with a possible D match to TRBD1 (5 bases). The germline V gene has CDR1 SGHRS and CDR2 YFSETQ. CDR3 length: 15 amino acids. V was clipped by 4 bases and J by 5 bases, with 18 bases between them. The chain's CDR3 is CASSEKADSRYGYTF. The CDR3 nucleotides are TGCGCCAGCAGCGAAAAAGCAGACAGCCGTTATGGCTACACCTTC.

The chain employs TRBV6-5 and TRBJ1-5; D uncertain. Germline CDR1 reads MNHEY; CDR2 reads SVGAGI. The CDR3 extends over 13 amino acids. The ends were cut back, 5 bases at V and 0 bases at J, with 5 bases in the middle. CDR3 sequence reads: CASSLLSNQPQHF. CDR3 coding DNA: TGTGCCAGCAGTCTACTTAGCAATCAGCCCCAGCATTTT.

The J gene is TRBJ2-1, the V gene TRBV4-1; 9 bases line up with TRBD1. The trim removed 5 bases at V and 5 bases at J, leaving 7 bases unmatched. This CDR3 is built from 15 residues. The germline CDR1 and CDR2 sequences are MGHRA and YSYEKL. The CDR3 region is CASSKRDRVDNEQFF. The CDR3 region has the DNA TGCGCCAGCAGCAAACGGGACAGGGTGGACAATGAGCAGTTCTTC.

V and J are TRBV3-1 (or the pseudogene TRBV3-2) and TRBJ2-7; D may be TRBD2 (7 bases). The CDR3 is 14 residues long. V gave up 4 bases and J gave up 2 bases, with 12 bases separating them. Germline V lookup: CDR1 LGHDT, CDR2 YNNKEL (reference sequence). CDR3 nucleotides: TGTGCCAGCAGCCCGGAGGGGGGGACCTACGAGCAGTACTTC. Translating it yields CASSPEGGTYEQYF.